The text below deals with one TCR beta chain. Its antigen is unidentified. Stated treatment: roughly 10-day PBMC culture with coronavirus spike peptide pools or control peptides (ViraFEST assay). This sample is drawn from a study of vaccination and CD4 T cells after COVID-19. Scientists ran DNA taken from cultured CD4+ T cells through the Oncomine TCR Beta short-read assay for sequencing. Each CDR3 protein gets one entry after TCRdb re-called the PCR reads with MiXCR. The sample contains under 15,000 distinct CDR3 sequences, about 28% of which appear only once. The ends lost 2 bases at V and 3 bases at J; junction bases unmatched: 3. The CDR3 runs 15 residues. Germline loops: CDR1 MGHRA, CDR2 YSYEKL.

The TCR comes from a human donor with COVID-19. Input material: cultured CD4+ T cells from blood. V usage is TRBV4-1 and J usage is TRBJ2-2; TRBD2 matches 7 bases. CDR3 loop: CASSQPAGYTGELFF. CDR3 in DNA: TGCGCCAGCAGCCAACCAGCGGGGTACACCGGGGAGCTGTTTTTT.